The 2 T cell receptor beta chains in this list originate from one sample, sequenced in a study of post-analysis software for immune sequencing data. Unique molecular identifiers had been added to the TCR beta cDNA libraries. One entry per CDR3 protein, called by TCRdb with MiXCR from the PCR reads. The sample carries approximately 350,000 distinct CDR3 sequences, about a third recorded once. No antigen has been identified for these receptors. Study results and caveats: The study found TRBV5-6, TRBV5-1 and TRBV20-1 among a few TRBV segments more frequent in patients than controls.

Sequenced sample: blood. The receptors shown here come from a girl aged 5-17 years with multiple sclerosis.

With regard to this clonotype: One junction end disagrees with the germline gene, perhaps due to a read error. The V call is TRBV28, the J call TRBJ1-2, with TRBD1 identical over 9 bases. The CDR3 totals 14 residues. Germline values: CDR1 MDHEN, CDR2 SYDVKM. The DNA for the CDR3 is TGTACCAGCAGTGCCTCGGGACAGGGTTATGGCTACACCTTC. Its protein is CTSSASGQGYGYTF.

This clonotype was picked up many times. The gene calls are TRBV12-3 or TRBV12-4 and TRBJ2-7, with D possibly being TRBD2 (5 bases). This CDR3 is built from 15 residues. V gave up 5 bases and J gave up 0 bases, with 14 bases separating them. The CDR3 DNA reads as TGTGCCAGCAGTCCACGCAGCGGATCCTCCTACGAGCAGTACTTC. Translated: CASSPRSGSSYEQYF.